This TCR beta chain is from a study of shared clonotypes between healthy human individuals (dated by TCRdb to 2018 to 2021). Turning to the overall study: Two women and a few men aged 18 to 49 years were included in the cohort. For each donor, three plates each were used for CD4 naive and CD4 memory, two plates were used for CD8 naive, and one plate was used for CD8 memory. Blood TCR repertoires of a handful of healthy adults were deeply sequenced to estimate repertoire size and the extent of clonotype sharing between individuals. Different laboratories and diverse techniques were used to prepare libraries and sequence TCR repertoires, to increase sequencing depth and limit assay-specific biases. Between about 0.9 and 9 billion PBMCs per donor were obtained by leukapheresis.

Beyond this particular receptor, the publication reports: The genetic and exposure-history diversity represented was limited by the small number of donors. Compared with non-shared clonotypes, clonotypes shared by all four sorted-subset donors had higher generation probabilities. When a few donors were compared, the shared fraction of clonotypes was 5% to 6.5% for naive CD4, approximately 3.5% for naive CD8, 2.3% for memory CD4, and roughly 0.4% for memory CD8. Estimated clonotype richness was generally larger for naive than for memory subsets. Rarefaction of sorted-subset datasets indicated incomplete sequencing despite the large sequencing depth. Based on pairwise subsampling, the degree of clonotype sharing among donors was expected to be affected by sequencing depth. Sampling was restricted to blood, and TCR repertoires in tissue are likely to differ from TCR repertoires in blood.

To note about this clone: There is no known antigen for this receptor. Qualities for individual bases were not recorded, and no much larger clone is one base off.

Healthy HIV-negative adults with no recently reported acute infections or vaccinations were included as donors. Every donor was a Caucasian adult residing in Nashville, Tennessee, USA. CD4+ T cells were enriched by magnetic negative selection; naive cells were then positively selected on CD45RA, and the negative fraction formed the memory subset. Blood was collected by leukapheresis, and PBMCs were isolated by Ficoll-Histopaque density gradient centrifugation and then cryopreserved in liquid nitrogen vapor phase. Analytical flow cytometry was used to check the purity and quantity of each magnetically sorted T cell population. Genomic DNA was isolated from every sorted fraction and measured by UV absorbance on a Nanodrop 2000c. TCR CDR3 regions were amplified from genomic DNA by multiplex PCR using the deep immunoSEQ assay. Extracted genomic DNA from each cell subset was distributed evenly across all wells of several immunoSEQ 96-well plates, and each plate was treated as a replicate. Each replicate PCR for sorted subsets received about 220 ng genomic DNA, equal to roughly 29,000 T cell genomes. The purified libraries were quantified using a Qubit 3.0 fluorometer, sized with a Bioanalyzer 2100, and then quantified again using the KAPA Library Quantification kit. Every immunoSEQ 96-well plate was sequenced on a dedicated single-read 150-cycle Illumina NextSeq 550 flow cell. As for how the authors treated the data: Because only junctional sequences without quality scores were contained in the immunoSEQ output, filtering matching that applied to full-length reads could not be performed. To assign V/J genes and CDR3, sequences were annotated against IMGT germline references using PyIR, a Python wrapper for IgBLAST v1.9. Reads with weak V/J assignments (E-value above 1e-6), missing CDR3, stop codons, out-of-frame junctions, or ambiguous translated residues were removed. V3J clonotypes were defined as sequences sharing the same inferred V gene, J gene, and CDR3 amino acid sequence. Percentage overlap between repertoires was computed as shared unique clonotypes divided by the size of the smaller repertoire. Repertoire richness was assessed with RTK rarefaction, the Chao1 estimator, and Recon v2.1 estimates of unobserved clonotypes. OLGA was used to compute generation probabilities for all TCRbeta clonotypes that the gDNA method yielded from a handful of donors. TCRdb re-hosts the immuneACCESS table, in-frame sequences only. Its copies lack some clones; in the studies checked, an unresolved V gene accounts for under half of them, and the cause for the rest is not known. The D gene and trimming were derived from the DNA, and the V and J assignments and clone size from that table. This sample has over 2 million clones in its table, and 95% of those were observed once. The ten largest clones take up more than 0.1% of the sample.

This sequence was found in a young man in good health. The sample consisted of naive CD4+ T cells sorted from blood. Interpreted using the paper, the cell subset or site label stands for: CD45RA+ positively selected.

CDR3 region: CASSLIDEQYF. DNA sequence: TGTGCCAGCAGCTTAATCGACGAGCAGTACTTC. The chain is assembled from TRBV7-2 and TRBJ2-7, with the D gene too uncertain to name. Including the terminal cysteine and phenylalanine, the CDR3 comprises 11 residues. Here the CDR3 DNA is all that survives: 33 bases in frame from base 1. V was cut back by 2 bases and J by 5 bases, leaving a gap of 4 bases between them. Sequences SGHTA (CDR1) and FQGNSA (CDR2) are obtained from the germline V gene.